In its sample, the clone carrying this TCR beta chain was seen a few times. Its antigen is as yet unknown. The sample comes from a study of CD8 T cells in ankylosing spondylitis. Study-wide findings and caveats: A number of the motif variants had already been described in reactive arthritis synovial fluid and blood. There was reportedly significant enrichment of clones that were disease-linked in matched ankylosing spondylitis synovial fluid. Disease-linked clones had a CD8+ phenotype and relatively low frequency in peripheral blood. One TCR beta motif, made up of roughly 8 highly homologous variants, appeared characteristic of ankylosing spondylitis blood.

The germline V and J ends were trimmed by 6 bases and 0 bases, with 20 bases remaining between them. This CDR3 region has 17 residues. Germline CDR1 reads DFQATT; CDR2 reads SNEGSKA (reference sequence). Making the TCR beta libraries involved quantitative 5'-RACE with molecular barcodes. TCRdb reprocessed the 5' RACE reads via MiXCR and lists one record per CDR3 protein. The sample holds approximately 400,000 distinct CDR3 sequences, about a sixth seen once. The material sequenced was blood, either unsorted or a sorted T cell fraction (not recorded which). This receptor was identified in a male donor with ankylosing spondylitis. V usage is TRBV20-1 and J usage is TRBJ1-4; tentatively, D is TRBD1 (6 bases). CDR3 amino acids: CSAPTPGHQATNEKLFF. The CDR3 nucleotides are TGCAGTGCACCCACCCCGGGACATCAGGCAACTAATGAAAAACTGTTTTTT.